These T cell receptor beta chains were read from a single sample in a study of OX40 agonist ivuxolimab in advanced cancers. Data came from immunoSEQ multiplex PCR; TCRdb stores just in-frame clones and leaves some out. Counted here are roughly 48,000 clones, approximately 81% occurring once; the ten biggest clones make up 9% to 10%. This specimen consisted of CD4+ or CD8+ T cells sorted from blood, obtained in a trial of the OX40 agonist ivuxolimab. Receptors originate from an adult with an advanced solid tumor such as melanoma, head and neck, liver or kidney cancer. Both conserved end residues are part of each CDR3. The D gene is left open where the match is weak. The size field is filled for only some rows; it gives once, few, many or a size class.

V gene,D gene,clone size,J gene,CDR3 protein,CDR3 DNA
TRBV30,TRBD2,NA,TRBJ2-1,CAWSVKGSLAGSPSSYNEQFF,TGTGCCTGGAGTGTAAAGGGTTCCCTAGCGGGAAGTCCCAGCTCCTACAATGAGCAGTTCTTC
TRBV7-9,NA,NA,TRBJ1-1,CASRDSGPNTEAFF,TGTGCCAGCAGGGACTCGGGCCCCAACACTGAAGCTTTCTTT
TRBV6-1,NA,NA,TRBJ1-6,CASSAGDPYNSPLHF,TGTGCCAGCAGTGCAGGGGATCCCTATAATTCACCCCTCCACTTT
TRBV19,NA,NA,TRBJ2-3,CASSYLDTQYF,TGTGCCAGTTCGTACTTAGATACGCAGTATTTT
TRBV5-6,NA,NA,TRBJ1-3,CASSKPWTTGNTIYF,TGTGCCAGCAGCAAACCCTGGACTACTGGAAACACCATATATTTT
TRBV28,TRBD1,NA,TRBJ2-6,CASSETGVGANVLTF,TGTGCCAGCAGCGAGACAGGGGTCGGGGCCAACGTCCTGACTTTC
TRBV10-3,TRBD1,NA,TRBJ2-7,CAIRGQGALHEQYF,TGTGCCATCAGGGGACAGGGGGCGCTCCACGAGCAGTACTTC
TRBV7-2,NA,NA,TRBJ1-2,CASSSGRGYYGYTF,TGTGCCAGCAGCTCCGGGAGGGGATACTATGGCTACACCTTC
TRBV19,NA,NA,TRBJ2-1,CASSGLISYNEQFF,TGTGCCAGTAGCGGTCTTATCTCCTACAATGAGCAGTTCTTC
TRBV6-5,NA,once,TRBJ1-1,CASSYQRGVVAFF,TGTGCCAGCAGTTACCAGCGGGGGGTTGTAGCTTTCTTT
TRBV30,NA,once,TRBJ2-7,CAGRTDTTYEQYF,TGTGCCGGACGGACGGACACGACCTACGAGCAGTACTTC
TRBV7-3,NA,NA,TRBJ2-2,CASTLGLPNTGELFF,TGTGCCAGCACCTTGGGGCTACCAAACACCGGGGAGCTGTTTTTT
TRBV19,NA,NA,TRBJ1-5,CASSLQLYQPQHF,TGTGCCAGTAGCCTACAGCTTTATCAGCCCCAGCATTTT
TRBV28,TRBD2,NA,TRBJ2-7,CASSFKGLAELF,TGTGCCAGCAGTTTCAAGGGACTAGCGGAGTTATTC
TRBV5-1,TRBD2,NA,TRBJ2-3,CASSFGSASGNTDTQYF,TGCGCCAGCAGCTTTGGATCGGCTAGCGGGAACACAGATACGCAGTATTTT
TRBV6-5,TRBD2,NA,TRBJ2-1,CASSAPSGRGGEQFF,TGTGCCAGCAGTGCCCCTAGCGGGAGGGGCGGTGAGCAGTTCTTC
TRBV5-1,NA,NA,TRBJ2-7,CASSFLSGAPYEQYF,TGCGCCAGCAGCTTCCTCAGCGGAGCCCCCTACGAGCAGTACTTC
TRBV10-3,NA,medium-sized,TRBJ2-7,CASKEGAVYEQYF,TGTGCCAGCAAGGAAGGGGCAGTATACGAGCAGTACTTC
TRBV11-2,TRBD1,NA,TRBJ2-4,CASSPSTGTGEAKNIQYF,TGTGCCAGCAGCCCCTCGACCGGGACAGGGGAAGCCAAAAACATTCAGTACTTC
TRBV2,TRBD1,NA,TRBJ2-7,CASAPGQDPYEQYF,TGTGCCAGCGCTCCGGGACAGGATCCCTACGAGCAGTACTTC
TRBV2,TRBD1,NA,TRBJ2-7,CASKRNDRGGEQYF,TGTGCCAGCAAAAGAAATGACAGGGGGGGCGAGCAGTACTTC
TRBV7-9,TRBD2,NA,TRBJ2-7,CASSLGTSGKKQYF,TGTGCCAGCAGCTTAGGGACTAGCGGGAAGAAGCAGTACTTC
TRBV4-1,NA,NA,TRBJ2-3,CASSQDEGTQYF,TGCGCCAGCAGCCAAGATGAGGGTACGCAGTATTTT
TRBV5-4,TRBD1,NA,TRBJ2-7,CASSRYRGQGASYEQYF,TGTGCCAGCAGCCGATATAGGGGACAGGGGGCTTCCTACGAGCAGTACTTC
TRBV28,NA,NA,TRBJ2-7,CASISRDFSSYEQYF,TGTGCCAGCATAAGTAGGGACTTCTCCTCCTACGAGCAGTACTTC
TRBV28,TRBD1,once,TRBJ1-4,CASSSPGGASEKLFF,TGTGCCAGCAGTTCCCCAGGGGGCGCTTCAGAAAAACTGTTTTTT
TRBV4-1,TRBD2,NA,TRBJ2-3,CASSQGLAGDRDTQYF,TGCGCCAGCAGCCAAGGACTAGCGGGAGATAGAGATACGCAGTATTTT
TRBV18,NA,NA,TRBJ2-1,CASSPPTVDEQFF,TGTGCCAGCTCACCACCGACAGTAGATGAGCAGTTCTTC
TRBV5-1,TRBD1,NA,TRBJ1-4,CASSDDRATNEKLFF,TGCGCCAGCAGCGACGACAGGGCAACTAATGAAAAACTGTTTTTT
TRBV19,NA,NA,TRBJ1-5,CASSHYNFRNQPQHF,TGTGCCAGTAGTCATTACAACTTTCGCAATCAGCCCCAGCATTTT
TRBV6-6,TRBD2,NA,TRBJ2-1,CASSYGRGGRQNEQFF,TGTGCCAGCAGTTACGGCCGGGGCGGGAGACAGAATGAGCAGTTCTTC
TRBV11-2,TRBD1,NA,TRBJ1-1,CASSFLQGGGEAFF,TGTGCCAGCAGCTTTCTACAGGGGGGCGGGGAGGCTTTCTTT
TRBV29-1,TRBD1,once,TRBJ1-6,CSPFRDRGRLRQNSPLHF,TGCAGCCCTTTCCGGGACAGGGGGCGTCTAAGGCAAAATTCACCCCTCCACTTT
TRBV7-9,TRBD1,NA,TRBJ2-2,CASSSDRGFPGELFF,TGTGCCAGCAGCTCGGACAGGGGATTCCCCGGGGAGCTGTTTTTT
TRBV28,NA,NA,TRBJ1-5,CASRTGNQPQHF,TGTGCCAGTCGGACAGGCAATCAGCCCCAGCATTTT
TRBV7-9,TRBD1,NA,TRBJ2-1,CASSSETGSGYNEQFF,TGTGCCAGCAGCTCCGAGACAGGGTCGGGCTACAATGAGCAGTTCTTC
TRBV6-1,TRBD1,once,TRBJ2-7,CASKRDRGVEQYF,TGTGCCAGCAAGAGGGACAGGGGAGTCGAGCAGTACTTC
TRBV7-9,TRBD2,NA,TRBJ2-5,CASSLAAGEETQYF,TGTGCCAGCAGCTTAGCTGCGGGAGAAGAGACCCAGTACTTC
TRBV5-1,NA,NA,TRBJ2-7,CASSTNRGGEQYF,TGCGCCAGCAGCACGAACAGGGGAGGCGAGCAGTACTTC
TRBV14,NA,NA,TRBJ2-7,CASSGTKNLLEQYF,TGTGCCAGCAGTGGGACAAAGAACCTACTCGAGCAGTACTTC
TRBV11-2,TRBD2,NA,TRBJ2-2,CASKDSSGRRKGELFF,TGTGCCAGCAAGGATAGTAGCGGGAGACGTAAAGGGGAGCTGTTTTTT
TRBV19,TRBD1,NA,TRBJ1-1,CASSLSGGNTEAFF,TGTGCCAGTAGTCTTTCAGGGGGCAACACTGAAGCTTTCTTT
TRBV5-1,TRBD2,few,TRBJ2-1,CASSLPSGVNEQFF,TGCGCCAGCAGCTTACCTAGCGGGGTCAATGAGCAGTTCTTC
TRBV6-5,NA,NA,TRBJ1-2,CASRRGERGYTF,TGTGCCAGCAGGAGGGGGGAGCGTGGCTACACCTTC
TRBV27,NA,NA,TRBJ2-1,CASRSYPSRNKQFF,TGTGCCAGCAGAAGCTACCCCTCCCGTAACAAGCAGTTCTTC
TRBV19,NA,NA,TRBJ1-5,CASSIMGSNQPQHF,TGTGCCAGTAGTATAATGGGGAGCAATCAGCCCCAGCATTTT
TRBV29-1,NA,NA,TRBJ2-7,CSVEGLYGQYF,TGCAGCGTCGAAGGGCTATATGGGCAGTACTTC
TRBV2,NA,NA,TRBJ1-5,CASKGVEGQPQHF,TGTGCCAGCAAGGGGGTAGAGGGTCAGCCCCAGCATTTT
TRBV6-5,NA,NA,TRBJ2-7,CASSYQQGSEQYF,TGTGCCAGCAGTTACCAACAGGGATCCGAGCAGTACTTC
TRBV19,TRBD1,few,TRBJ1-2,CASSVQGSLNYGYTF,TGTGCCAGTAGTGTACAGGGGAGCCTCAACTATGGCTACACCTTC
TRBV28,NA,NA,TRBJ1-4,CASSLTGAMSEKLFF,TGTGCCAGCAGTTTAACAGGAGCGATGAGCGAAAAACTGTTTTTT
TRBV7-3,NA,NA,TRBJ1-1,CASSLGNRNTEAFF,TGTGCCAGCAGCTTAGGCAACAGAAACACTGAAGCTTTCTTT
TRBV4-1,TRBD1,NA,TRBJ2-2,CASSFPRATGASNTGELFF,TGCGCCAGCAGCTTTCCGCGCGCTACAGGGGCCTCGAACACCGGGGAGCTGTTTTTT
TRBV7-2,NA,once,TRBJ1-1,CVSSLRHMNTEAFF,TGTGTCAGCAGCTTACGACACATGAACACTGAAGCTTTCTTT
TRBV6-6,NA,NA,TRBJ1-2,CASSRPPPSYGYTF,TGTGCCAGCAGTCGACCACCGCCATCCTATGGCTACACCTTC